Below are 27 T cell receptor beta chains sequenced from a single sample in a study of T cell responses to AZD1222 COVID-19 vaccine. Repertoires were generated with immunoSEQ multiplex PCR, while TCRdb's copy carries only in-frame clones and drops some. Among 150,000 to 200,000 clones listed, 88% were seen once. Source: peripheral blood, taken 28 days after the second AZD1222 dose. The source of these receptors is an adult who received the AZD1222 COVID-19 vaccine.

V usage is TRBV7-6 and J usage is TRBJ2-3; maybe TRBD1 (6 bases). This CDR3 region has 14 residues. V was trimmed by 4 bases and J by 1 base, leaving 9 bases between them. Germline V gives CDR1 SGHVS, CDR2 FNYEAQ. CDR3 DNA: TGTGCCAGCAGCTCGGCAGGGGGCACAGATACGCAGTATTTT. It specifies CASSSAGGTDTQYF.

This clone was detected once. The chain is built from TRBV6-5 and TRBJ2-7; D is undetermined. Trimming removed 5 bases from V and 1 base from J, with 9 bases in between. The germline V gene encodes CDR1 MNHEY and CDR2 SVGAGI. The CDR3 has 13 residues. The CDR3 DNA reads TGTGCCAGCAGTACCAGGAATTCCTACGAGCAGTACTTC. This translates into CASSTRNSYEQYF.

The CDR3 DNA reads as TGCAGTGCTAGTTCACCAACCACTTCGGGTGGCTACACCTTC. Its protein product is CSASSPTTSGGYTF. This chain links TRBV20-1 with TRBJ1-2; no clear D. The germline V gene encodes CDR1 DFQATT and CDR2 SNEGSKA (reference sequence). CDR3 size: 14 residues. V was shortened by 3 bases and J by 7 bases, with 18 bases between the two germline ends.

There are a few counts of this clone. This chain connects TRBV13 to TRBJ1-1; the D gene is possibly TRBD1 (5 bases). The ends were cut back, 6 bases at V and 10 bases at J, with 12 bases in the middle. This CDR3 is built from 11 residues. CDR1 and CDR2 (germline): PRHDT, FYEKMQ (reference sequence). The CDR3 protein is CASRGTRGAFF. The CDR3 nucleotides read TGTGCCAGCAGGGGGACTCGGGGAGCTTTCTTT.

The V call is TRBV5-1, the J call TRBJ2-1; D perhaps matches TRBD1 (8 bases). The CDR3 runs to 15 residues. Germline CDR1 reads SGHRS; CDR2 reads YFSETQ. Trimming shortened V by 4 bases and J by 4 bases, and 15 bases separated the two germline ends. CDR3 nucleotides: TGCGCCAGCAGCCACGGGGGGACAGGATACAATGAGCAGTTCTTC. Translating it yields CASSHGGTGYNEQFF.

This clone was observed a few times. The gene calls are TRBV19 and TRBJ2-7, with D perhaps TRBD2 (5 bases). The CDR3 sequence is 14 residues long. Germline V gene sequence: CDR1 LNHDA, CDR2 SQIVND (reference sequence). Deletions cut 7 bases from V and 2 bases from J, with 15 bases between. CDR3 DNA: TGTGCCAGTATCGGGGAAATTCAGGCCTACGAGCAGTACTTC. Its translation is CASIGEIQAYEQYF.

This chain connects TRBV6-5 to TRBJ2-7; D is undetermined. The V gene lost 4 bases and the J gene lost 2 bases, with 15 bases spanning the gap. Looked up from germline, CDR1 is MNHEY and CDR2 is SVGAGI. This CDR3 contains 15 residues. CDR3: CASSSPHIGPYEQYF. The CDR3 coding sequence is TGTGCCAGCAGTTCACCCCACATAGGGCCCTACGAGCAGTACTTC.

The rearrangement joins TRBV18 to TRBJ2-5; TRBD2 aligns across 8 bases. The CDR3 covers 13 residues. The germline gives CDR1 KGHSH, CDR2 LQKENI. The V segment lost 6 bases and the J segment 2 bases; nucleotides outside the gene matches: 2. For the CDR3, the DNA is TGTGCCAGCTCCGGGGGGGTACAAGAGACCCAGTACTTC. Its protein is CASSGGVQETQYF.

The chain links TRBV6-5 to TRBJ1-3, with D tentatively TRBD1 (5 bases). The V end lost 6 bases, the J end lost 0 bases, and 12 bases lay between the germline ends. CDR3 size: 15 residues. The germline V gene has CDR1 MNHEY and CDR2 SVGAGI. The CDR3 DNA reads TGTGCCAGCAGCCCAGGGCTCAACTCTGGAAACACCATATATTTT. Its translation is CASSPGLNSGNTIYF.

V is TRBV11-2 and J is TRBJ2-7, with D perhaps matching TRBD1 (6 bases). This CDR3 has 14 residues. Germline loops: CDR1 SGHAT, CDR2 FQNNGV. Between the trimmed V and J ends, which lost 4 bases and 3 bases, there was a span of 13 bases. Here the CDR3 reads CASSWTVGNYEQYF. In DNA form, the CDR3 reads TGTGCCAGCAGCTGGACAGTGGGGAACTACGAGCAGTACTTC.

This chain uses TRBV18 with TRBJ1-1, with D uncertain. Trimming left V 4 bases short and J 5 bases short, with 14 bases between. CDR1 is KGHSH and CDR2 is LQKENI in the germline V gene. The CDR3 has 14 amino acids. CDR3 DNA sequence: TGTGCCAGCTCACAAGACCAGACGAAGACTGAAGCTTTCTTT. Translation: CASSQDQTKTEAFF.

This clone was observed a handful of times. J is TRBJ1-3 and V is TRBV7-9; D might be TRBD1 (5 bases). The germline CDR1 and CDR2 sequences are SEHNR and FQNEAQ (reference sequence). The CDR3 has 16 residues. Trimming pared 0 bases from V and 7 bases from J, leaving 16 bases between. The CDR3 nucleotides read TGTGCCAGCAGCTTAGCTCGGTTGGGAGAGGGGAACACCATATATTTT. Amino acid sequence: CASSLARLGEGNTIYF.

The chain carries TRBV6-2 or TRBV6-3 and TRBJ2-1; 14 positions agree with TRBD2. Per the germline V gene, CDR1 is MNHEY and CDR2 is SVGEGT. The CDR3 totals 16 residues. Losses at the gene ends were 0 bases for V and 10 bases for J; bases not matched to a gene: 5. This CDR3 is CASSYSGLAGGGEQFF. Here the CDR3 DNA reads TGTGCCAGCAGTTACTCCGGACTAGCGGGGGGAGGGGAGCAGTTCTTC.

The sample holds one count of this clone. The chain recombines TRBV18 with TRBJ2-2; 7 bases line up with TRBD1. CDR3 size: 16 residues. The V gene's germline CDR1 is KGHSH and CDR2 LQKENI. V trimming: 6 bases; J trimming: 1 base; junction bases outside the gene matches: 8. The DNA for the CDR3 is TGTGCCAGCTCTTCCGGGACAGAATTGAACACCGGGGAGCTGTTTTTT. This codes for CASSSGTELNTGELFF.

The chain recombines TRBV11-2 with TRBJ1-2; TRBD1 aligns across 8 bases. Germline values: CDR1 SGHAT, CDR2 FQNNGV. CDR3 length: 13 amino acids. V dropped 3 bases and J dropped 8; count of bases not matched to a gene: 5. Here the CDR3 DNA reads TGTGCCAGCAGCTTCAGGGGGCAGGAAGGCTACACCTTC. This sequence encodes CASSFRGQEGYTF.

V usage is TRBV28 and J usage is TRBJ2-5; D is possibly TRBD1 (6 bases). Germline assignment: CDR1 MDHEN and CDR2 SYDVKM. Trimming took 5 bases from V and 7 from J, leaving 17 bases between them. CDR3 size: 14 residues. The CDR3 spells CASSPGVVGRTQYF. The CDR3 coding sequence is TGTGCCAGCAGTCCAGGGGTAGTTGGGAGGACCCAGTACTTC.

The CDR3 is CASSSRGYGYTF. The CDR3, as DNA: TGTGCCAGCAGTTCCCGGGGCTATGGCTACACCTTC. The V gene is TRBV28, the J gene TRBJ1-2; D call uncertain. The CDR3 runs 12 residues. Germline V gene sequence: CDR1 MDHEN, CDR2 SYDVKM. Trimming left V 4 bases short and J 4 bases short, with 7 bases between.

The chain links TRBV11-2 to TRBJ2-1; a possible D gene is TRBD1 (6 bases). The CDR3 sequence is 15 residues long. Germline V gives CDR1 SGHAT, CDR2 FQNNGV. Trimming shortened V by 5 bases and J by 0 bases, and 11 bases separated the two germline ends. The CDR3 DNA is TGTGCCAGCAGCAAGGGGGAGAGCTCCTACAATGAGCAGTTCTTC. Translation gives CASSKGESSYNEQFF.

V and J are TRBV11-3 and TRBJ2-1; 8 bases fit TRBD2. CDR1 and CDR2 (germline): SGHNT, YENEEA. With V trimmed by 1 base and J by 4 bases, 3 bases remained unmatched. The CDR3 totals 15 residues. For the CDR3, the DNA is TGTGCCAGCAGCTTAGGAGGGACTAGATACAATGAGCAGTTCTTC. Translation: CASSLGGTRYNEQFF. Using reference TRBV11-3 and TRBJ2-1 for the parts outside the CDR3, the full variable domain is EAGVVQSPRYKIIEKKQPVAFWCNPISGHNTLYWYLQNLGQGPELLIRYENEEAVDDSQLPKDRFSAERLKGVDSTLKIQPAELGDSAVYLCASSLGGTRYNEQFFGPGTRLTVL.

The V gene is TRBV7-2, the J gene TRBJ1-4; D unresolved. The CDR3 runs 13 residues. V was clipped by 3 bases and J by 7 bases, with 9 bases between them. Germline assignment: CDR1 SGHTA and CDR2 FQGNSA. CDR3 protein: CASSFSGSEKLFF. For the CDR3, the DNA is TGTGCCAGCAGCTTTTCCGGGAGTGAAAAACTGTTTTTT.

V is TRBV15 and J is TRBJ1-1; the D gene is possibly TRBD1 (5 bases). The ends were cut back, 0 bases at V and 9 bases at J, with 20 bases in the middle. CDR1 is LNHNV and CDR2 is YYDKDF in the germline V gene (reference sequence). The CDR3 has 16 residues. In DNA form, the CDR3 reads TGTGCCACCAGCAGAGATCCGGGACTCCGAACGGGCCAAGCTTTCTTT. It codes for CATSRDPGLRTGQAFF. Drawing the rest from reference TRBV15 and TRBJ1-1, the complete variable domain is DAMVIQNPRYQVTQFGKPVTLSCSQTLNHNVMYWYQQKSSQAPKLLFHYYDKDFNNEADTPDNFQSRRPNTSFCFLDIRSPGLGDTAMYLCATSRDPGLRTGQAFFGQGTRLTVV.

The chain employs TRBV2 and TRBJ1-5; perhaps TRBD1 as D (5 bases). The CDR3 sequence is 12 residues long. Germline V gene sequence: CDR1 SNHLY, CDR2 FYNNEI. V lost 11 bases and J lost 5, with 13 bases in between. CDR3 nucleotide sequence: TGTGCCTCCGGGGGGTCCTATCAGCCCCAGCATTTT. The encoded protein is CASGGSYQPQHF.

To note about this clone: The sample contains more than one DNA sequence encoding this CDR3. This chain uses TRBV18 with TRBJ1-2, with a tentative D call TRBD1 (6 bases). CDR3 size: 15 residues. V gave up 3 bases and J gave up 5 bases, with 16 bases separating them. Germline V gene sequence: CDR1 KGHSH, CDR2 LQKENI. The CDR3 DNA sequence: TGTGCCAGCTCACCGGGACTTCAGGGGAATTATGGCTACACCTTC. Its protein is CASSPGLQGNYGYTF.

The rearrangement joins TRBV2 to TRBJ1-2; D call uncertain. There are 12 residues in the CDR3. V gave up 3 bases and J gave up 8 bases, with 10 bases separating them. The V gene's germline CDR1 is SNHLY and CDR2 FYNNEI. The CDR3 here is CASSEGGWGYTF. CDR3 coding DNA: TGTGCCAGCAGTGAGGGCGGTTGGGGCTACACCTTC.

The rearrangement links TRBV2 to TRBJ1-1; tentatively, D is TRBD1 (6 bases). V lost 6 bases and J 1 base, leaving 12 bases between the germline ends. Germline V CDR1 and CDR2: SNHLY, FYNNEI. The CDR3 totals 14 residues. The CDR3 here is CASRAKGGNTEAFF. The CDR3 region has the DNA TGTGCCAGCAGGGCGAAGGGGGGGAACACTGAAGCTTTCTTT. Drawing the rest from reference TRBV2 and TRBJ1-1, the complete variable domain is EPEVTQTPSHQVTQMGQEVILRCVPISNHLYFYWYRQILGQKVEFLVSFYNNEISEKSEIFDDQFSVERPDGSNFTLKIRSTKLEDSAMYFCASRAKGGNTEAFFGQGTRLTVV.

This clone was seen just once. The CDR3, as DNA: TGTGCCAGCAGTTTCATGGTCTCCGGGGAGCTGTTTTTT. As protein: CASSFMVSGELFF. This chain links TRBV12-3 or TRBV12-4 with TRBJ2-2; D is ambiguous. The V gene lost 3 bases and the J gene lost 6 bases, with 8 bases spanning the gap. This CDR3 is built from 13 residues.

CDR3 nucleotides: TGTGCCAGCAGCGTCGCGGGTAGTTCGCGTGGCTACACCTTC. Translated: CASSVAGSSRGYTF. The V and J genes are TRBV9 and TRBJ1-2; D gene uncertain. V lost 2 bases, J lost 7 bases, and 15 bases lay in between. The CDR3 sequence is 14 residues long. The germline V gene encodes CDR1 SGDLS and CDR2 YYNGEE.